This TCR beta chain was captured in a study of radiotherapy plus CTLA-4 blockade in lung cancer (dated by TCRdb to between 2018 and 2020). Regarding the complete study: Among enrolled patients, 18% had an objective response and 31% reached disease control.

As encoded in the germline V gene (reference sequence), CDR1 is SEHNR while CDR2 is FQNEAQ. Measured from the cysteine to the phenylalanine, the CDR3 is 15 residues long. The entry retains the CDR3 DNA only, 45 bases that are in frame from base 1. Relative to germline, V is missing 5 bases and J is missing 2 bases, with 7 bases of the junction outside any gene match. In the case of this clone: Its antigen is currently not known. No much larger clone exists at a distance of one base, and base qualities are not known.

The library was made by the immunoSEQ multiplex PCR assay. TCRdb retrieved this table from immuneACCESS and kept in-frame rearrangements only. Not all clones are present; in checked studies, unresolved V genes account for under half, and no reason is known for the remainder. This sample gives some 120,000 clones in total; roughly 86% of them show up just once. The leading ten clones occupy about 3.3% of the sample. Beyond this particular receptor, the publication reports: Early dynamic changes in blood T cell clones, together with increased serum interferon-beta after radiation, were reported as the strongest predictors of response. After treatment with radiotherapy and ipilimumab, TCR clones that came from tumors expanded in the peripheral blood.

The study tested focal radiation therapy combined with CTLA-4 blockade (ipilimumab) in patients with chemo-refractory metastatic non-small-cell lung cancer. The TCR originated in a human donor with non-small cell lung cancer that progressed on radiotherapy plus ipilimumab. Some clones in this sample may be carry-over from other donors' samples. The source was peripheral blood, collected from a patient treated with radiotherapy plus ipilimumab. The rearranged segments are TRBV7-9 and TRBJ2-7; TRBD1 fits 9 bases in the junction. The CDR3 sequence is CASSLGTGRTYEQYF. The DNA sequence is as follows: TGTGCCAGCAGCCTCGGGACAGGGAGAACCTACGAGCAGTACTTC.